The TCR beta chain described here comes from a study of Ad26.COV2.S vaccination and SARS-CoV-2 variants. Study-wide background: Once, or twice with 56 days between doses, Ad26.COV2.S was given intramuscularly.

As for treatment: some 19 received Ad26.COV2.S at low or high dose, single or two shots; about five received placebo; per-sample allocation not given. Collection of the samples took place on day 63 after the first injection of vaccine or placebo. SARS-CoV-2 spike from the Wuhan strain was encoded by the vaccine, an Ad26 vector. Between the trimmed V and J ends, which lost 0 bases and 2 bases, there was a span of 23 bases. Germline lookup yields CDR1 LNHDA and CDR2 SQIVND (reference sequence). The CDR3 totals 19 residues. Sequencing was performed with immunoSEQ multiplex PCR; in TCRdb, only in-frame clones are kept and a portion is missing. The sample has about 450,000 clones; about 91% are singletons.

The gene calls are TRBV19 and TRBJ2-7; D gene ambiguous. This TCR was recovered from a person aged 18-65 years who received the Ad26.COV2.S COVID-19 vaccine or a placebo. Sequenced here: peripheral blood, sampled in a trial of Ad26.COV2.S vaccine versus placebo. The CDR3 protein is CASSIDGESAAADPYEQYF. In DNA form, the CDR3 reads TGTGCCAGTAGTATAGATGGGGAAAGTGCCGCCGCAGATCCCTACGAGCAGTACTTC.